This is a list of T cell receptor beta chains from one sample in a study of T cells after yellow fever vaccination. MiXCR was run by TCRdb on the 5' RACE reads, yielding one entry per CDR3 protein. The repertoire holds hundreds of thousands of distinct CDR3 sequences, with 12% as singletons. This material consisted of PBMCs, taken on the day of the yellow fever booster vaccination. All receptors come from a man aged 25-40 years who received the YFV17D yellow fever vaccine. Both conserved end residues are part of each CDR3. Each record gives: clone size, D gene, V gene, J gene, CDR3 protein, CDR3 DNA. The D gene is left open where the match is weak. Clone size appears in some rows only: once, few, many, or a class for an expanded clone.

size: NA; D: TRBD1; V: TRBV30; J: TRBJ1-5; CDR3: CAWSTGGAQPQHF; DNA: TGTGCCTGGAGTACAGGGGGTGCACAGCCCCAGCATTTT
size: NA; D: NA; V: TRBV5-1; J: TRBJ2-1; CDR3: CASSLVVNNEQFF; DNA: TGCGCCAGCAGCTTGGTAGTGAACAATGAGCAGTTCTTC
size: NA; D: NA; V: TRBV15; J: TRBJ2-1; CDR3: CATSRDLPTYNEQFF; DNA: TGTGCCACCAGCAGAGATCTTCCGACCTACAATGAGCAGTTCTTC
size: many; D: TRBD1; V: TRBV4-2; J: TRBJ1-3; CDR3: CASSTRTGGLIDNSGNTIYF; DNA: TGTGCCAGCAGCACCCGGACAGGGGGCCTAATCGACAACTCTGGAAACACCATATATTTT
size: NA; D: NA; V: TRBV27; J: TRBJ2-4; CDR3: CASSLRGFENIQYF; DNA: TGTGCCAGCAGTTTAAGGGGTTTCGAAAACATTCAGTACTTC
size: NA; D: TRBD1; V: TRBV27; J: TRBJ2-6; CDR3: CASTASWDSYSGANVLTF; DNA: TGTGCCAGCACCGCCAGCTGGGACAGCTACTCTGGGGCCAACGTCCTGACTTTC
size: NA; D: NA; V: TRBV7-9; J: TRBJ1-1; CDR3: CASSLVPGVEAFF; DNA: TGTGCCAGCAGCTTAGTACCCGGAGTGGAAGCTTTCTTT
size: NA; D: NA; V: TRBV19; J: TRBJ1-5; CDR3: CASSISGGRGHQPQHF; DNA: TGTGCCAGTAGTATCAGTGGGGGGCGAGGACATCAGCCCCAGCATTTT
size: NA; D: NA; V: TRBV30; J: TRBJ1-1; CDR3: CAWSGPGRGRIAEAFF; DNA: TGTGCCTGGAGTGGCCCTGGGCGGGGGCGCATCGCTGAAGCTTTCTTT
size: few; D: NA; V: TRBV7-2; J: TRBJ1-1; CDR3: CASSLGGIYTEAFF; DNA: TGTGCCAGCAGCTTAGGGGGGATCTACACTGAAGCTTTCTTT
size: few; D: TRBD2; V: TRBV20-1; J: TRBJ2-1; CDR3: CSAASASGRRNEQFF; DNA: TGCAGTGCCGCCTCTGCTAGCGGGAGACGTAATGAGCAGTTCTTC
size: NA; D: NA; V: TRBV27; J: TRBJ2-7; CDR3: CASSLSSPKLGYEQYF; DNA: TGTGCCAGCAGTTTATCGTCACCGAAGCTAGGCTACGAGCAGTACTTC
size: few; D: NA; V: TRBV11-2; J: TRBJ2-7; CDR3: CASSSGSRGVSVLGEQYF; DNA: TGTGCCAGCAGTTCCGGGTCCCGCGGCGTGAGTGTGCTAGGCGAGCAGTACTTC
size: few; D: TRBD1; V: TRBV12-3/TRBV12-4; J: TRBJ1-2; CDR3: CASSPGTDRGHGYTF; DNA: TGTGCCAGCAGTCCCGGGACGGACAGGGGACATGGCTACACCTTC
size: few; D: TRBD1; V: TRBV30; J: TRBJ1-2; CDR3: CAWGTAYGYTF; DNA: TGTGCCTGGGGGACAGCATATGGCTACACCTTC
size: few; D: NA; V: TRBV5-1; J: TRBJ1-4; CDR3: CASSWSGQMNEKLFF; DNA: TGCGCCAGCAGCTGGTCCGGACAGATGAATGAAAAACTGTTTTTT
size: few; D: TRBD2; V: TRBV29-1; J: TRBJ2-5; CDR3: CSVEDVSPWREGQETQYF; DNA: TGCAGCGTTGAAGATGTTTCGCCGTGGCGGGAGGGACAAGAGACCCAGTACTTC
size: many; D: NA; V: TRBV7-8; J: TRBJ2-7; CDR3: CASSLGSIYEQYF; DNA: TGTGCCAGCAGCTTAGGTTCAATCTACGAGCAGTACTTC
size: NA; D: TRBD1; V: TRBV18; J: TRBJ2-1; CDR3: CASSPDRGSPEQFF; DNA: TGTGCCAGCTCACCCGACAGGGGATCACCTGAGCAGTTCTTC
size: NA; D: NA; V: TRBV29-1; J: TRBJ2-3; CDR3: CSASGPRSSTDTQYF; DNA: TGCAGCGCCTCGGGACCGAGAAGTAGCACAGATACGCAGTATTTT
size: NA; D: TRBD2; V: TRBV25-1; J: TRBJ2-3; CDR3: CASSDLSGADTDTQYF; DNA: TGTGCCAGCAGTGACCTTAGCGGGGCGGACACAGATACGCAGTATTTT
size: many; D: NA; V: TRBV7-8; J: TRBJ2-2; CDR3: CASSTGSGELFF; DNA: TGTGCCAGCAGCACGGGTAGCGGGGAGCTGTTTTTT
size: few; D: NA; V: TRBV11-2; J: TRBJ1-5; CDR3: CASSWGRSNQPQHF; DNA: TGTGCCAGCAGCTGGGGACGGAGCAATCAGCCCCAGCATTTT
size: few; D: TRBD2; V: TRBV5-1; J: TRBJ2-2; CDR3: CASSLVIAGGTGELFF; DNA: TGCGCCAGCAGCTTGGTTATAGCGGGAGGTACCGGGGAGCTGTTTTTT
size: NA; D: TRBD2; V: TRBV6-5; J: TRBJ2-3; CDR3: CASSPLSGTQYF; DNA: TGTGCCAGCAGCCCCCTTAGCGGGACGCAGTATTTT
size: few; D: TRBD1; V: TRBV30; J: TRBJ2-7; CDR3: CAWGQGAYEQYF; DNA: TGTGCCTGGGGACAGGGGGCCTACGAGCAGTACTTC
size: NA; D: NA; V: TRBV9; J: TRBJ2-4; CDR3: CASSADGSVKNIQYF; DNA: TGTGCCAGCAGCGCCGACGGGAGTGTCAAAAACATTCAGTACTTC
size: NA; D: NA; V: TRBV27; J: TRBJ2-3; CDR3: CASSLVPGYDTQYF; DNA: TGTGCCAGCAGTTTGGTCCCAGGGTATGATACGCAGTATTTT
size: NA; D: TRBD1; V: TRBV7-2; J: TRBJ1-2; CDR3: CASSLGFDRGVYGYTF; DNA: TGTGCCAGCAGCTTAGGATTTGACAGGGGGGTCTATGGCTACACCTTC
size: NA; D: NA; V: TRBV20-1; J: TRBJ2-7; CDR3: CSARQGGVYEQYF; DNA: TGCAGTGCTAGGCAGGGGGGAGTTTACGAGCAGTACTTC
size: NA; D: NA; V: TRBV6-1; J: TRBJ1-4; CDR3: CASSESILKLQGMEEKLFF; DNA: TGTGCCAGCAGTGAATCTATACTTAAGCTCCAGGGGATGGAAGAAAAACTGTTTTTT
size: few; D: TRBD2; V: TRBV29-1; J: TRBJ2-1; CDR3: CSVEERAGGPYEQFF; DNA: TGCAGCGTTGAAGAAAGAGCGGGAGGGCCCTATGAGCAGTTCTTC
size: few; D: NA; V: TRBV7-2; J: TRBJ2-3; CDR3: CASSLPPMDTQYF; DNA: TGTGCCAGCAGCTTACCACCGATGGATACGCAGTATTTT
size: NA; D: NA; V: TRBV19; J: TRBJ2-1; CDR3: CASSISGSRVSYNEQFF; DNA: TGTGCCAGTAGTATATCGGGCTCCAGGGTCTCCTACAATGAGCAGTTCTTC
size: few; D: TRBD1; V: TRBV5-1; J: TRBJ2-7; CDR3: CASSQLPSGQGGDEQYF; DNA: TGCGCCAGCAGCCAATTACCTTCGGGACAGGGCGGGGACGAGCAGTACTTC
size: NA; D: NA; V: TRBV7-2; J: TRBJ2-1; CDR3: CATPQRREARNEQFF; DNA: TGTGCCACCCCCCAGCGTAGGGAGGCACGAAATGAGCAGTTCTTC
size: few; D: NA; V: TRBV18; J: TRBJ2-7; CDR3: CASSPLGTVTYEQYF; DNA: TGTGCCAGCTCACCACTCGGGACGGTCACCTACGAGCAGTACTTC
size: few; D: NA; V: TRBV6-5; J: TRBJ2-2; CDR3: CASSYSRTVNTGELFF; DNA: TGTGCCAGCAGTTACTCCCGGACAGTTAACACCGGGGAGCTGTTTTTT
size: few; D: TRBD1; V: TRBV6-5; J: TRBJ2-4; CDR3: CASSYYPSGGENIQYF; DNA: TGTGCCAGCAGTTATTATCCCTCAGGGGGTGAAAACATTCAGTACTTC
size: few; D: NA; V: TRBV11-3; J: TRBJ2-7; CDR3: CASSSTQGTYEQYF; DNA: TGTGCCAGCAGCTCGACCCAGGGGACCTACGAGCAGTACTTC
size: few; D: NA; V: TRBV6-2/TRBV6-3; J: TRBJ1-5; CDR3: CASSRPVVQPQHF; DNA: TGTGCCAGCAGCCGACCGGTGGTGCAGCCCCAGCATTTT
size: NA; D: TRBD1; V: TRBV5-1; J: TRBJ1-1; CDR3: CASSFVDRGAEAFF; DNA: TGCGCCAGCAGCTTCGTGGACAGGGGGGCTGAAGCTTTCTTT
size: few; D: NA; V: TRBV3-1; J: TRBJ2-7; CDR3: CASSQFSEDEQYF; DNA: TGTGCCAGCAGCCAATTCTCCGAAGACGAGCAGTACTTC
size: few; D: TRBD2; V: TRBV20-1; J: TRBJ2-3; CDR3: CSAGLAGSTDTQYF; DNA: TGCAGTGCCGGACTAGCGGGAAGCACAGATACGCAGTATTTT